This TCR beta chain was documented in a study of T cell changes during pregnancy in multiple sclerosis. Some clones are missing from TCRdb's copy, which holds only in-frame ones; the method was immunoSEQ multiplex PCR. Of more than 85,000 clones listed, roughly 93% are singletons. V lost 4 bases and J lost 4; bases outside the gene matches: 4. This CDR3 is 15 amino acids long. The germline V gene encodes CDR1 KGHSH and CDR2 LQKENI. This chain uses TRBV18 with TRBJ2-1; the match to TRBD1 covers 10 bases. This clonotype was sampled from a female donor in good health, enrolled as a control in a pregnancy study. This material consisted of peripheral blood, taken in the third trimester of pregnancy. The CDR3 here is CASSQGTGEYNEQFF. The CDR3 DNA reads TGTGCCAGCTCACAAGGGACAGGGGAATACAATGAGCAGTTCTTC.